A single sample gave rise to the 10 T cell receptor beta chains below, sequenced in a study of T cell repertoires in cytomegalovirus infection (dated by TCRdb to between 2018 and 2020). The sequencer was an Illumina HiSeq 1500. TCRdb redid the processing of the public reads, applying fastp at Q25 and MiXCR, and retained in-frame beta chains. Every entry covers one CDR3 protein and lists the most common genes and DNA from its rows. The sample table lists around 180,000 distinct CDR3 sequences, roughly a fifth of them with a count of one. In total, the top ten clones hold around 3.1% of the sample. Sequenced material: PBMCs. These receptor sequences come from a human donor in good health (CMV status not recorded). Some clones in this sample may be carry-over from other donors' samples.

V gene TRBV7-2 combines with J gene TRBJ2-2; 9 bases map to TRBD1. CDR1 is SGHTA and CDR2 is FQGNSA in the germline V gene. The junction had 8 bases not matched to a gene; V was cut back by 7 bases and J by 5 bases. The CDR3 totals 15 residues. The CDR3 is CASKSGQGRTGELFF. The CDR3 DNA sequence: TGTGCCAGCAAATCGGGACAGGGAAGAACCGGGGAGCTGTTTTTT. The variable domain in full, completed from reference TRBV7-2 and TRBJ2-2, reads GAGVSQSPSNKVTEKGKDVELRCDPISGHTALYWYRQSLGQGLEFLIYFQGNSAPDKSGLPSDRFSAERTGGSVSTLTIQRTQQEDSAVYLCASKSGQGRTGELFFGEGSRLTVL.

The V gene is TRBV6-5, the J gene TRBJ1-1; 7 bases align to TRBD1. Trimming took 7 bases from V and 3 from J; bases not matched to a gene: 8. This CDR3 contains 14 residues. Germline lookup yields CDR1 MNHEY and CDR2 SVGAGI. This CDR3 is CASMGRGRDTEAFF. Here the CDR3 DNA reads TGTGCCAGCATGGGAAGGGGGCGGGACACTGAAGCTTTCTTT.

Many counts were recorded for this clonotype. This chain joins TRBV4-1 and TRBJ1-2; no clear D gene. This CDR3 has 13 amino acids. V was pared by 4 bases and J by 4 bases, with 10 bases between. The germline V gene encodes CDR1 MGHRA and CDR2 YSYEKL. CDR3 DNA: TGCGCCAGCAGCCCCGGCCGGTTCTATGGCTACACCTTC. This encodes CASSPGRFYGYTF.

The table lists this clonotype with many counts. This chain joins TRBV2 and TRBJ2-4, with D possibly TRBD2 on 5 matching bases. The V end lost 4 bases, the J end lost 8 bases, and 6 bases lay between the germline ends. Germline values: CDR1 SNHLY, CDR2 FYNNEI. The CDR3 is made up of 11 amino acids. The DNA of the CDR3 is TGTGCCAGCAGTGGAGGGTACATTCAGTACTTC. It is translated as CASSGGYIQYF.

Remarks on this clonotype: This may stem from a read error, because a much larger clone lies one nucleotide away. The chain has TRBV6-1 and TRBJ2-5; possibly TRBD2 for D (7 bases). The germline V gene encodes CDR1 MNHNS and CDR2 SASEGT. The V gene lost 6 bases and the J gene lost 3 bases, with 11 bases spanning the gap. The CDR3 has 13 amino acids. For the CDR3, the DNA is TGTGCCAGCAGGGGAGGGGGGAAAGAGACCCAGTACTTC. Its translation is CASRGGGKETQYF.

The chain has TRBV3-1 and TRBJ2-1; the D is unclear. The CDR3 is made up of 12 amino acids. Between the trimmed V and J ends, which lost 0 bases and 9 bases, there was a span of 6 bases. The germline gives CDR1 LGHDT, CDR2 YNNKEL (reference sequence). CDR3 residues: CASSQDTAEQFF. The CDR3 DNA sequence: TGTGCCAGCAGCCAAGATACGGCTGAGCAGTTCTTC.

This clonotype occurred many times. The chain joins TRBV28 to TRBJ1-6; no firm D call. The V gene's germline CDR1 is MDHEN and CDR2 SYDVKM. V lost 3 bases, J lost 7 bases, and 7 bases lay in between. The CDR3 loop spans 13 amino acids. The CDR3 is CASSFDTNSPLHF. The CDR3, as DNA: TGTGCCAGCAGTTTTGACACGAATTCACCCCTCCACTTT.

This clonotype appeared a few times. The chain joins TRBV7-6 to TRBJ2-3, with 9 bases identical to TRBD2. This CDR3 has 17 residues. CDR1 SGHVS and CDR2 FNYEAQ come from the germline V gene. Trimming cost V 4 bases and J 7 bases; bases outside gene matches: 15. The CDR3 DNA sequence: TGTGCCAGCAGCTCTCTCCCCGAAGCGGGGGGAACTAATACGCAGTATTTT. Residues: CASSSLPEAGGTNTQYF.

This clonotype showed up many times. The chain recombines TRBV12-3 or TRBV12-4 with TRBJ2-7; D could derive from TRBD1 or TRBD2 (5 bases each). The CDR3 has 11 residues. V was shortened by 7 bases and J by 5 bases, with 9 bases between the two germline ends. CDR3: CASTLGDEQYF. In DNA form, the CDR3 reads TGTGCCAGCACCTTGGGGGACGAGCAGTACTTC.

The table lists this clonotype with a few counts. This chain uses TRBV14 with TRBJ2-1; D tentatively fits TRBD1 or TRBD2 (5 bases each). V lost 3 bases and J lost 1, with 7 bases in between. There are 14 residues in the CDR3. Germline V gives CDR1 SGHDN, CDR2 FVKESK. The DNA for the CDR3 is TGTGCCAGCAGCCAGGGACGTTCCTACAATGAGCAGTTCTTC. This codes for CASSQGRSYNEQFF.